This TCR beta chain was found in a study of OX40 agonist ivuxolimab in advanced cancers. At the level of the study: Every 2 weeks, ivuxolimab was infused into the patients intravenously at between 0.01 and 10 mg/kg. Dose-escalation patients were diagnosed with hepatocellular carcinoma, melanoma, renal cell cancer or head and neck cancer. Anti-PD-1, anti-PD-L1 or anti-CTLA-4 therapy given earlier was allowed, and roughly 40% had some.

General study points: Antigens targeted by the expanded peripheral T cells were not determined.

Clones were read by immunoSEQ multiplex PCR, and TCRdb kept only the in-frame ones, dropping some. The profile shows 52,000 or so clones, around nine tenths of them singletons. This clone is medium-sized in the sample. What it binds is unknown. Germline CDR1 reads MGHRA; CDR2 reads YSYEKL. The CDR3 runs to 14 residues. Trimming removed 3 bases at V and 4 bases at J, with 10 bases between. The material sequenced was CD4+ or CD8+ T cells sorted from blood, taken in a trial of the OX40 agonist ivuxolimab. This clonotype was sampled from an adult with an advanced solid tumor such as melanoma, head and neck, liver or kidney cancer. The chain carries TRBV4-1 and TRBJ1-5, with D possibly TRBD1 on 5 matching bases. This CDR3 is CASSQEGLNQPQHF. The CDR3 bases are TGCGCCAGCAGCCAGGAGGGACTTAATCAGCCCCAGCATTTT.